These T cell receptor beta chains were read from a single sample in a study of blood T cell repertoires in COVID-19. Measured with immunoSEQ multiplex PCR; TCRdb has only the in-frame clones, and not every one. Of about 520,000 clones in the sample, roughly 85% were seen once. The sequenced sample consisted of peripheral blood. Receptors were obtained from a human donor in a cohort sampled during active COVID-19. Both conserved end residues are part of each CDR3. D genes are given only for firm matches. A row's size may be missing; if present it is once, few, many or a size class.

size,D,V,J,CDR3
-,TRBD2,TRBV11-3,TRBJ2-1,CASSLPASGYNEQFF
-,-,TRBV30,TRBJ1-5,CAWSTGSNQPQHF
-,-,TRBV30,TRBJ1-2,CAVNAVNYGYTF
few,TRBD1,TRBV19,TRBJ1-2,CASSITHSGTGKVDGYTF
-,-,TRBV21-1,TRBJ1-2,CASPGQGANYGYTF
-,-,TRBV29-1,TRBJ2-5,CSVEGPGQETQYF
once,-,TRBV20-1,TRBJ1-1,CSASSRDMNTEAFF
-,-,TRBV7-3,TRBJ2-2,CASSPYTGELFF
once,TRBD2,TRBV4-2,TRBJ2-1,CASSQERAGSGSNEQFF
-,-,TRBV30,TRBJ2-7,CAWSISGPYEQYF
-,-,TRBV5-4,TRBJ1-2,CASSSTTATFGGYTF
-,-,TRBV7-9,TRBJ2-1,CASSLQGSYNEQFF
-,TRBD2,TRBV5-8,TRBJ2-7,CASRRLAGLVSYEQYF
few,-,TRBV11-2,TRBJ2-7,CASSSPKGRYEQYF
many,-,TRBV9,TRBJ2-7,CASSVADSANEQYF
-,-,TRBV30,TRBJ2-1,CAWSHDPGNEQFF
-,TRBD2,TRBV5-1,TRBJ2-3,CASNLAGGDTQYF
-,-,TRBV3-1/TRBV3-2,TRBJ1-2,CASSQESGFDYGYTF
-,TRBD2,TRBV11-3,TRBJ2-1,CASSPGLAGFNEQFF
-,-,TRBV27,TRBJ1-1,CASSRPGQLNTEAFF
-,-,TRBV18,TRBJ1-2,CASSPSREYGYTF
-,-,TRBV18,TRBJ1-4,CASSQRPLGEEAEKLFF
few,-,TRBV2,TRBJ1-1,CASSVLAEAFF
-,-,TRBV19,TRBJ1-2,CASRDPGNTNYGYTF
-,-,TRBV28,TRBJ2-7,CASSHYEQYF
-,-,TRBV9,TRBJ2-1,CASSVGTGLLGNEQFF
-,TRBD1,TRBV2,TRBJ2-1,CASNFLTGGYEQFF
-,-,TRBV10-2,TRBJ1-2,CASSESPGFSDYGYTF
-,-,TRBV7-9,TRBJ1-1,CASSLAQGDTEAFF